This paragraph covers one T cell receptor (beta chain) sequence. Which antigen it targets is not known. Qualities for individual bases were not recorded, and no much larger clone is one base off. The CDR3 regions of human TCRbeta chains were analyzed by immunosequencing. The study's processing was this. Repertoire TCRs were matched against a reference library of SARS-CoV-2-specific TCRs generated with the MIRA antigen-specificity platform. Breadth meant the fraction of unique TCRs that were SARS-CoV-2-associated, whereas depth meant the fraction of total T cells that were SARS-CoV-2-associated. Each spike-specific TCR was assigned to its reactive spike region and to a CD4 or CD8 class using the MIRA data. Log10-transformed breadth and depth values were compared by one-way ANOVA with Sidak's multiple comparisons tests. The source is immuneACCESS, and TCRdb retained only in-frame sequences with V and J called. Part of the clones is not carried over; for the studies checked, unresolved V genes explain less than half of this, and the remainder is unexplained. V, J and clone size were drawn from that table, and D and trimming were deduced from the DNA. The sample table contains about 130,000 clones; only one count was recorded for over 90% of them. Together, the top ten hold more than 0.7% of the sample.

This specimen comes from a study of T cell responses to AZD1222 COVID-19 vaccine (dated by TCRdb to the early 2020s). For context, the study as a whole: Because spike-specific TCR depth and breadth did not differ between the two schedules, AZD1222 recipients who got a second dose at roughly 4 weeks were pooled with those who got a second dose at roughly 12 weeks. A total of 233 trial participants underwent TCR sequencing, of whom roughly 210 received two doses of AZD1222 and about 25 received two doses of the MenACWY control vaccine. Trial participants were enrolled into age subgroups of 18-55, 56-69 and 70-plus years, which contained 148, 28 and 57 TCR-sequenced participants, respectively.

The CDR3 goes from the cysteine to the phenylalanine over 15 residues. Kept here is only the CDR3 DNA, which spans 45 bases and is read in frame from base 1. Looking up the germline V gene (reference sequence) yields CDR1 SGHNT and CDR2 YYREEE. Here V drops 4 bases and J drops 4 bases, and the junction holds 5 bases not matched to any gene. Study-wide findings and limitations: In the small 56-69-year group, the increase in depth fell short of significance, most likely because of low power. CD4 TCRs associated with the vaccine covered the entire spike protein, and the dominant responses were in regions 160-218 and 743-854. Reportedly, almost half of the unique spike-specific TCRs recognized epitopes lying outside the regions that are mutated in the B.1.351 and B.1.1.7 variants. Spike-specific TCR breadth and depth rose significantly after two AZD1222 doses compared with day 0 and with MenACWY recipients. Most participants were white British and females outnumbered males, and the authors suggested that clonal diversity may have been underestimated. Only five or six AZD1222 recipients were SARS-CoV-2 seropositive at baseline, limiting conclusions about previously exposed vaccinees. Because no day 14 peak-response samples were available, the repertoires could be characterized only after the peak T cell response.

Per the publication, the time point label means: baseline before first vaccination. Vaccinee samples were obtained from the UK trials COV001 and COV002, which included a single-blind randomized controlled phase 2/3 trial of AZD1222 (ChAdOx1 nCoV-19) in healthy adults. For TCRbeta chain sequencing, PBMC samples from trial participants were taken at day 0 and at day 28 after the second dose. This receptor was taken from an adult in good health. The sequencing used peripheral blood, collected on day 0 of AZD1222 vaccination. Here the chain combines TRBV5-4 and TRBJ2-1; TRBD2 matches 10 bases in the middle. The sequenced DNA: TGTGCCAGCAGCGGCGGGACTAGCGATTACAATGAGCAGTTCTTC. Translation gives CASSGGTSDYNEQFF.